These 5 T cell receptor beta chains came from one sample sequenced in a study of blood T cell repertoires in COVID-19. Only in-frame clones appear in the TCRdb table, and some are missing; sequencing was by immunoSEQ multiplex PCR. The data show 250,000 or so clones, 86% seen once. The specimen was PBMCs or T cells enriched from blood (not recorded which). The receptor set was obtained from a woman aged 18 to 35 who had recovered from COVID-19.

This chain uses TRBV6-1 with TRBJ1-1; 9 bases align to TRBD1. J lost 7 bases, V lost 2 bases, and 8 bases had no gene match. Germline loops: CDR1 MNHNS, CDR2 SASEGT. The CDR3 consists of 15 residues. CDR3 DNA sequence: TGTGCCAGCAGTGAAACGTCCCGGGACAGGGTTGAAGCTTTCTTT. This gives the protein CASSETSRDRVEAFF.

The J gene is TRBJ2-1, the V gene TRBV4-3; 10 bases are a match to TRBD1. The trim removed 3 bases at V and 8 bases at J, leaving 10 bases unmatched. This CDR3 comprises 16 residues. From germline, CDR1 is LGHNA and CDR2 YSLEER. The CDR3 loop reads CASSQDTTGGFDEQFF. The DNA of the CDR3 is TGCGCCAGCAGCCAGGACACGACAGGGGGCTTCGATGAGCAGTTCTTC.

V and J are TRBV18 and TRBJ2-5; 12 bases map to TRBD2. Trimming at V came to 2 bases and at J to 5 bases, leaving 9 bases not matched to a gene. The CDR3 loop spans 17 amino acids. Germline V lookup: CDR1 KGHSH, CDR2 LQKENI. CDR3 loop: CASSPTTSGGDVETQYF. The DNA of the CDR3 is TGTGCCAGCTCACCAACGACTAGCGGGGGTGATGTGGAGACCCAGTACTTC.

This chain links TRBV6-5 with TRBJ2-1; TRBD2 might be the D (5 bases). Germline V gene lookup returns CDR1 MNHEY and CDR2 SVGAGI. There are 14 residues in the CDR3. Deletions cut 4 bases from V and 2 bases from J, with 9 bases between. CDR3 DNA: TGTGCCAGCAGTTGGGGAGACCCCTACAATGAGCAGTTCTTC. As protein: CASSWGDPYNEQFF.

This clone appeared a few times. For the CDR3, the DNA is TGTGCCAGCAGCAGGTCCGGGACTTATAATTCACCCCTCCACTTT. Translated, it gives CASSRSGTYNSPLHF. The V call is TRBV7-2, the J call TRBJ1-6; the D gene is possibly TRBD1 (5 bases). V dropped 5 bases and J dropped 4 bases, with 12 bases sitting between them. CDR1 and CDR2 (germline): SGHTA, FQGNSA. The CDR3 loop spans 15 amino acids.